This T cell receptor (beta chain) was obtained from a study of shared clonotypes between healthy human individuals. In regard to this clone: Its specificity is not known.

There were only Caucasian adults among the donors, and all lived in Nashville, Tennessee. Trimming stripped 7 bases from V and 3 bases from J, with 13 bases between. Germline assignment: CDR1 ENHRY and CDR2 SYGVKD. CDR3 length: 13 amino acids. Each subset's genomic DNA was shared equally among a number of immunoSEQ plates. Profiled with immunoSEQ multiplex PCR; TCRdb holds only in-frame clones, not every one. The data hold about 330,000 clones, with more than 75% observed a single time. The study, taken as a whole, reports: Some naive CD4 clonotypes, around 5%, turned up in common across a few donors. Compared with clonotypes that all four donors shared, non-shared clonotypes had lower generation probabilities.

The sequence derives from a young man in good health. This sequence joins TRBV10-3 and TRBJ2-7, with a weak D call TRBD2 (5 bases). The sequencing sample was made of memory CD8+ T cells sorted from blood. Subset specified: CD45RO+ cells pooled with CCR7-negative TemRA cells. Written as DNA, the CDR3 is TGTGCCATCACCGAGGACGGGAACTACGAGCAGTACTTC. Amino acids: CAITEDGNYEQYF.